The present T cell receptor (beta chain) was sequenced within a study of PD-1 blockade in classical Hodgkin lymphoma. The time point was: cycle 4 day 1 (C4D1), after less than seven weeks of nivolumab. Each patient experienced a relapse that followed autologous stem cell transplantation, and brentuximab vedotin exposure varied. Best overall response was complete response, partial response or progressive disease in these relapsed/refractory classical Hodgkin lymphoma patients. Assay: immunoSEQ multiplex PCR; the TCRdb copy retains only in-frame clones and omits some. The sample lists around 90,000 clones, around 80% occurring once. This CDR3 has 16 residues. The ends were cut back, 2 bases at V and 1 base at J, with 13 bases in the middle. Per the germline V gene, CDR1 is SGHDN and CDR2 is FVKESK.

The receptor's source is a human donor with classical Hodgkin lymphoma. The sample consisted of peripheral blood mononuclear cells (PBMCs), taken before the fourth cycle of nivolumab. The chain has TRBV14 and TRBJ2-3; the D is unclear. CDR3 loop: CASSQYLPGGTDTQYF. CDR3 in DNA: TGTGCCAGCAGCCAATACTTGCCAGGAGGCACAGATACGCAGTATTTT.